A selection of T cell receptor beta chains follows, all from one sample in a study of CD8 T cells in Susac syndrome. From the immunoSEQ multiplex PCR reads, TCRdb called clonotypes with MiXCR, one entry per CDR3 protein. The table has 180,000 or so distinct CDR3 sequences, approximately 95% seen once. Source material: CD4+ T cells from PBMCs. These receptors all stem from a human donor in good health. Both conserved end residues are part of each CDR3. The D gene is left open where the match is weak. Clone size is not always given. Where it is, it says once, few, many or a class for expanded clones.

abundance,j_gene,d_gene,len,v_gene,CDR3nt,CDR3aa
.,TRBJ1-2,.,15,TRBV28,TGTGCCAGCAGTTTGGGGGGGTTCGCTAACTATGGCTACACCTTC,CASSLGGFANYGYTF
.,TRBJ1-4,.,14,TRBV25-1,TGTGCCAGCAGTAGTTCCACAGGGACGGAGAAACTGTTTTTT,CASSSSTGTEKLFF
.,TRBJ1-2,TRBD1,13,TRBV12-3/TRBV12-4,TGTGCCAGCAAACGGACAGGGGGCGACGGCTACACCTTC,CASKRTGGDGYTF
.,TRBJ2-3,TRBD1,16,TRBV30,TGTGCCTGGAGTGTCGAGACAGGGAGAGGTACAGATACGCAGTATTTT,CAWSVETGRGTDTQYF
.,TRBJ1-6,.,13,TRBV4-1,TGCGCCAGCAGCCAATATACGGAGTCACCCCTCCACTTT,CASSQYTESPLHF
once,TRBJ1-1,.,15,TRBV7-9,TGTGCCAGCAGCTTAGTCCGGGGGATGAACACTGAAGCTTTCTTT,CASSLVRGMNTEAFF
.,TRBJ2-2,.,13,TRBV9,TGTGCCAGCAGCGTATCCCCCGCCGGGGAGCTGTTTTTT,CASSVSPAGELFF
.,TRBJ1-1,.,11,TRBV29-1,TGCAGCGTTATCGAAAACACTGAAGCTTTCTTT,CSVIENTEAFF
.,TRBJ1-1,.,15,TRBV7-2,TGTGCCAGCAGCGTTACGGGAGGGGGGAACACTGAAGCTTTCTTT,CASSVTGGGNTEAFF
once,TRBJ2-7,TRBD2,16,TRBV5-1,TGCGCCAGCAGCTTGAGGACTAGCGGTTCTACCTACGAGCAGTACTTC,CASSLRTSGSTYEQYF
once,TRBJ2-1,.,12,TRBV28,TGTGCCAGCAGTACAGCGGGTAATGAGCAGTTCTTC,CASSTAGNEQFF
.,TRBJ1-1,.,13,TRBV29-1,TGCAGCGTGTGGGCTTTATCGAACACTGAAGCTTTCTTT,CSVWALSNTEAFF
.,TRBJ2-1,.,13,TRBV14,TGTGCCAGCAGCCAAGAACCTACAGTAGAGCAGTTCTTC,CASSQEPTVEQFF
.,TRBJ1-5,.,16,TRBV27,TGTGCCAGCAGTCCGTCGGCCCGTGGGAGCAATCAGCCCCAGCATTTT,CASSPSARGSNQPQHF
.,TRBJ2-1,TRBD1,18,TRBV23-1,TGCGCCAGCAGCTACGCAGCTCCCGGACAGGGGGCTTACAATGAGCAGTTCTTC,CASSYAAPGQGAYNEQFF
.,TRBJ2-4,TRBD1,14,TRBV12-3/TRBV12-4,TGTGCCAGCAGTCTGGGGACAGTGGGAAACATTCAGTACTTC,CASSLGTVGNIQYF
.,TRBJ2-1,TRBD2,16,TRBV11-2,TGTGCCAGCGGGTTCCGACTAGCGGGAGCATCTGGTGAGCAGTTCTTC,CASGFRLAGASGEQFF